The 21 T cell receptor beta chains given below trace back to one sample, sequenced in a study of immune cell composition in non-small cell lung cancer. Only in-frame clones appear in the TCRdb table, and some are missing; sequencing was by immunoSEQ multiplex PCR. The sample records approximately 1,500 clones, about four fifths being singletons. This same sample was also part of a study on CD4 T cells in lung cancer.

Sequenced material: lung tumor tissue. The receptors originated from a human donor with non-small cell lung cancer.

CDR3 sequence: CASSLALNEQFF. In DNA, the CDR3 is TGCGCCAGCAGCTTGGCCCTCAATGAGCAGTTCTTC. The chain combines TRBV5-1 with TRBJ2-1; no definite D call. The V gene's germline CDR1 is SGHRS and CDR2 YFSETQ. The CDR3 is 12 amino acids. Trimming took off 0 bases at V and 6 bases at J, with 4 bases between the two ends.

This chain's CDR3 is CAWIDRERSSYEQYF. The CDR3 DNA is TGTGCCTGGATTGACAGGGAGAGAAGCTCCTACGAGCAGTACTTC. V and J are TRBV30 and TRBJ2-7; TRBD1 agrees at 7 bases. The germline CDR1 and CDR2 sequences are GTSNPN and SVGIG (reference sequence). The CDR3 totals 15 residues. Trimming removed 4 bases from V and 0 bases from J; junction bases left unmatched: 9. The full variable domain, its missing parts supplied by reference TRBV30 and TRBJ2-7, is SQTIHQWPATLVQPVGSPLSLECTVEGTSNPNLYWYRQAAGRGLQLLFYSVGIGQISSEVPQNLSASRPQDRQFILSSKKLLLSDSGFYLCAWIDRERSSYEQYFGPGTRLTVT.

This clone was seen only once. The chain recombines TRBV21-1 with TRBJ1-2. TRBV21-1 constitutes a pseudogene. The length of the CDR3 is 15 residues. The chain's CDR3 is CASSKAEGRNYGYTF. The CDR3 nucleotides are TGTGCCAGCAGCAAAGCAGAGGGAAGAAACTATGGCTACACCTTC.

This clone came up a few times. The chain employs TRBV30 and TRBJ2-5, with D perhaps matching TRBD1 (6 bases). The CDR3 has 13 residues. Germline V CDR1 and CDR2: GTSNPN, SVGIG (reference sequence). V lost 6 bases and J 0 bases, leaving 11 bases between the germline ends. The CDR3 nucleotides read TGTGCCTGCGGACAGTCCGACCAAGAGACCCAGTACTTC. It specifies CACGQSDQETQYF.

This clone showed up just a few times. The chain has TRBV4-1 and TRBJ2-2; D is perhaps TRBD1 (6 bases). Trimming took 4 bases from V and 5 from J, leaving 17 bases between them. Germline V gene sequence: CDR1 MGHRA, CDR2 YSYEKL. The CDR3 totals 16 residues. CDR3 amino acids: CASSPLQGIETGELFF. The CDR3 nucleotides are TGCGCCAGCAGCCCACTGCAGGGGATCGAAACCGGGGAGCTGTTTTTT.

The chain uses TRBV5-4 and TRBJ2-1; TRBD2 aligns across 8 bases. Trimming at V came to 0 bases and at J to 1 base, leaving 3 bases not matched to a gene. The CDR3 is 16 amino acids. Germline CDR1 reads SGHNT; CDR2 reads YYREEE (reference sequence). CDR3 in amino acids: CASSLGTSRSYNEQFF. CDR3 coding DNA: TGTGCCAGCAGCTTGGGGACTAGCCGTTCCTACAATGAGCAGTTCTTC.

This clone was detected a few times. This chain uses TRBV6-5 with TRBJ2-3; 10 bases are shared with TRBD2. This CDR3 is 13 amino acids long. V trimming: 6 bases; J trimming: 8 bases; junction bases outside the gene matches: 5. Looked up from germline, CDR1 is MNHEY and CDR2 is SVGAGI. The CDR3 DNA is TGTGCCAGCAGCAGTAGCGGGGGGACTACGCAGTATTTT. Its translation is CASSSSGGTTQYF.

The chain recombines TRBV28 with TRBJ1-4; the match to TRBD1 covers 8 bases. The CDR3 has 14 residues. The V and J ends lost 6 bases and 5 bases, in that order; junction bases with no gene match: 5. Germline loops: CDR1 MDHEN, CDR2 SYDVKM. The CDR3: CASSPGQGNEKLFF. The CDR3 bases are TGTGCCAGCAGCCCCGGACAGGGAAATGAAAAACTGTTTTTT.

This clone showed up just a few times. The CDR3 loop reads CAWSRGSTYEQYF. In DNA form, the CDR3 reads TGTGCCTGGAGCCGGGGAAGCACCTACGAGCAGTACTTC. The J gene is TRBJ2-7, the V gene TRBV30, with a weak D call TRBD2 (5 bases). V was clipped by 3 bases and J by 2 bases, with 11 bases between them. This CDR3 has 13 amino acids. Germline loops: CDR1 GTSNPN, CDR2 SVGIG (reference sequence).

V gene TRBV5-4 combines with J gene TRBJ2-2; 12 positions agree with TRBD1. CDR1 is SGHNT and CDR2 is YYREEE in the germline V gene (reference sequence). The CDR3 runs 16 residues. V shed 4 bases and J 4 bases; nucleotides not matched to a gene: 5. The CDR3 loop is CASSPGQGAVTGELFF. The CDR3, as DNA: TGTGCCAGCAGCCCGGGACAGGGGGCGGTCACCGGGGAGCTGTTTTTT.

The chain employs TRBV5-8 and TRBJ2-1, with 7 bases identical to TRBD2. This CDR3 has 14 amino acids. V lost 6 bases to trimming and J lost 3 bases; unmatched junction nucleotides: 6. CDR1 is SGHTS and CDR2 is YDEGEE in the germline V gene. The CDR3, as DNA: TGTGCCAGCATAAGGTCGGGGGGCTACAATGAGCAGTTCTTC. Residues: CASIRSGGYNEQFF.

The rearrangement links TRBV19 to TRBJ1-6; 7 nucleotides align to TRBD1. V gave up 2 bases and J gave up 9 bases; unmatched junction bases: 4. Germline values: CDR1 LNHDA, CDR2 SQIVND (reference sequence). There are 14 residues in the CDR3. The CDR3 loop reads CASSINRGRSPLHF. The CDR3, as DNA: TGTGCCAGTAGTATAAACAGGGGACGTTCACCCCTCCACTTT. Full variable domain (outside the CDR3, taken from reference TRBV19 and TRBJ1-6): DGGITQSPKYLFRKEGQNVTLSCEQNLNHDAMYWYRQDPGQGLRLIYYSQIVNDFQKGDIAEGYSVSREKKESFPLTVTSAQKNPTAFYLCASSINRGRSPLHFGNGTRLTVT.

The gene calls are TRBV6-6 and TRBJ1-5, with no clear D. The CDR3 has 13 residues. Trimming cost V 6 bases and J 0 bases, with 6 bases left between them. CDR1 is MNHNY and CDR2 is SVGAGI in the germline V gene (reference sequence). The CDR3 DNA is TGTGCCAGCAGGCGCAATAGCAATCAGCCCCAGCATTTT. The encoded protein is CASRRNSNQPQHF.

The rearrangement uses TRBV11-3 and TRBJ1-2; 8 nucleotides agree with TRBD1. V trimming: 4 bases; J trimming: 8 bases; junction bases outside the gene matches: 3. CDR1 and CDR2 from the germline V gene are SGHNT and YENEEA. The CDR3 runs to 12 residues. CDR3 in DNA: TGTGCCAGCAGCTCAGGGGGCGCGGGCTACACCTTC. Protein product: CASSSGGAGYTF.

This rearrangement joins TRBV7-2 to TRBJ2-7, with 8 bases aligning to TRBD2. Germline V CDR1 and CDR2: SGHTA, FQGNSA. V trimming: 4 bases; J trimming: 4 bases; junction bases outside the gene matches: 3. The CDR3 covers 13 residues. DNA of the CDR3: TGTGCCAGCAGCTCCGGGGGGGGGTACGAGCAGTACTTC. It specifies CASSSGGGYEQYF.

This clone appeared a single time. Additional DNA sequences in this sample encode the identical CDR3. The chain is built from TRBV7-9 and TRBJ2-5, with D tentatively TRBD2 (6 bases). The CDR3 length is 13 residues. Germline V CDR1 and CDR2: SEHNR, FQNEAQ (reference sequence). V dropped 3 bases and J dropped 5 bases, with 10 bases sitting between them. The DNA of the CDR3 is TGTGCCAGCAGCTTGATCAGCGGGGAGACCCAGTACTTC. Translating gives CASSLISGETQYF.

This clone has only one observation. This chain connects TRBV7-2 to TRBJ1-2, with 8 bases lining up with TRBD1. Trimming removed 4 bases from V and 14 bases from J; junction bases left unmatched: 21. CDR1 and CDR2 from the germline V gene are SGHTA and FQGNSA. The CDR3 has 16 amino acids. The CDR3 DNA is TGTGCCAGCAGCTCGGAAGGATTGGGACAGGCAACCTCCTGGACCTTC. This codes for CASSSEGLGQATSWTF.

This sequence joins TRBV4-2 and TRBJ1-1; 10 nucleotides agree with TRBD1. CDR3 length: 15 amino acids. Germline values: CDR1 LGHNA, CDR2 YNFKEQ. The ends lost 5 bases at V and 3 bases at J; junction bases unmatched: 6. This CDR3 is CASSLDGTGDTEAFF. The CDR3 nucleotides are TGTGCCAGCAGCTTGGATGGGACAGGGGACACTGAAGCTTTCTTT.

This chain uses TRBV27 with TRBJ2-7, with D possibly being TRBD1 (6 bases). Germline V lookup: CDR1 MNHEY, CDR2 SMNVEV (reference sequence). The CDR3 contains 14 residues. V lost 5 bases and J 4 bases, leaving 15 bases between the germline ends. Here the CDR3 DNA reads TGTGCCAGCAGTCCGCAGGGGAGATTATACGAGCAGTACTTC. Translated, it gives CASSPQGRLYEQYF.

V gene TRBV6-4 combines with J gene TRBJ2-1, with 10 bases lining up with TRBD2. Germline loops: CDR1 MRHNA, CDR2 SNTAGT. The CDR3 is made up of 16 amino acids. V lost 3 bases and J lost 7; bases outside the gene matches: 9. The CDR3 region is CASSEGWSGGVNEQFF. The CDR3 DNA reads TGTGCCAGCAGTGAAGGTTGGAGCGGGGGGGTTAATGAGCAGTTCTTC.

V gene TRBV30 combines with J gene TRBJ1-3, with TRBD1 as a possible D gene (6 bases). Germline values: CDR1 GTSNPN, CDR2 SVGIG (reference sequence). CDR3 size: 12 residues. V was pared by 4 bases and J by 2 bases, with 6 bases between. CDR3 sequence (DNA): TGTGCCTGGAAGGGGGCTGGAAACACCATATATTTT. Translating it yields CAWKGAGNTIYF.